The 3 T cell receptor beta chains in this list originate from one sample, sequenced in a study of immune heterogeneity within non-small cell lung tumors. Bulk tumor genomic DNA, 450 to 750 ng per sample, was the template. During surgery, each primary tumor gave multiple biopsies spaced as far apart as possible. The cohort was untreated, with newly diagnosed non-small cell lung cancer undergoing curative surgery. Multiplex PCR amplified TCR beta CDR3 with 32 V and 13 J primers. TCRdb itself ran the multiplex PCR reads through MiXCR, one entry per CDR3 protein. The sample has around 4,100 distinct CDR3 sequences, about 24% seen once. The sequenced material came from lung tumor tissue. Receptors were obtained from a middle-aged man with non-small cell lung cancer.

Sample share makes this clonotype medium-sized (0.01 to 0.1%). This chain connects TRBV6-1 to TRBJ2-5, with no clear D. There are 15 residues in the CDR3. V dropped 2 bases and J dropped 2 bases, with 12 bases sitting between them. Germline V gene lookup returns CDR1 MNHNS and CDR2 SASEGT. The DNA of the CDR3 is TGTGCCAGCAGTGAATCCCGAACAGATCAAGAGACCCAGTACTTC. Translated: CASSESRTDQETQYF.

Judged by abundance, this clonotype is medium-sized. V gene TRBV12-3 or TRBV12-4 combines with J gene TRBJ2-5; D is perhaps TRBD1 (6 bases). With 8 bases removed from V and 1 base from J, the gap between germline ends came to 14 bases. The CDR3 is 14 residues long. The CDR3 here is CASSHLDSQETQYF. The CDR3 nucleotides are TGTGCCAGCTCCCATTTGGACAGCCAAGAGACCCAGTACTTC.

This clonotype came up once. A read error may be the cause here, since a much bigger clone is one base away. The V call is TRBV5-1, the J call TRBJ2-7; no clear D gene. The CDR3 has 15 amino acids. Germline loops: CDR1 SGHRS, CDR2 YFSETQ. The CDR3 DNA reads as TGCGCCAGCAGCTCGGGCAGTGTTGCATCCTACGAGCAGTGCTTC. This gives the protein CASSSGSVASYEQCF.